One and the same sample provided the 7 T cell receptor beta chains below, sequenced in a study of T cell repertoires in cytomegalovirus infection. TCRdb ran MiXCR on the reads and lists one entry per CDR3 protein. Among around 450,000 distinct CDR3 sequences, about 33% were seen once, and the ten largest hold roughly an eighth. The sequenced material came from PBMCs. The origin of the receptors is a human donor in good health (CMV status not recorded). Some clones in this sample may be carry-over from other donors' samples.

This clonotype was recorded a few times. This chain joins TRBV12-3 or TRBV12-4 and TRBJ1-1; unclear D gene. V was shortened by 2 bases and J by 1 base, with 14 bases between the two germline ends. This CDR3 spans 16 amino acids. CDR3 sequence reads: CASSLYGLRENTEAFF. As DNA, the CDR3 is TGTGCCAGCAGTTTATACGGTCTTAGGGAGAACACTGAAGCTTTCTTT.

This rearrangement joins TRBV28 to TRBJ1-5, with D unresolved. From germline, CDR1 is MDHEN and CDR2 SYDVKM. The V end was cut by 7 bases, the J end by 3 bases, with 13 bases between. The CDR3 covers 14 residues. CDR3 sequence (DNA): TGTGCCAGCAATGAGGGCGGACCCAATCAGCCCCAGCATTTT. The encoded protein is CASNEGGPNQPQHF. The entire variable domain, with the rest obtained from reference TRBV28 and TRBJ1-5, is as follows: DVKVTQSSRYLVKRTGEKVFLECVQDMDHENMFWYRQDPGLGLRLIYFSYDVKMKEKGDIPEGYSVSREKKERFSLILESASTNQTSMYLCASNEGGPNQPQHFGDGTRLSIL.

This clonotype was picked up a small number of times. The V gene is TRBV18, the J gene TRBJ2-2; D is undetermined. CDR3 length: 15 amino acids. With 3 bases removed from V and 2 bases from J, the gap between germline ends came to 10 bases. Per germline, CDR1 KGHSH and CDR2 LQKENI. In nucleotides, the CDR3 is TGTGCCAGCTCACCGTTAGAATTTAACACCGGGGAGCTGTTTTTT. It is translated as CASSPLEFNTGELFF.

This clonotype has a count of ten or more. The rearrangement joins TRBV7-2 to TRBJ1-2; TRBD1 is a possible D gene (6 bases). V gave up 1 base and J gave up 3 bases, with 9 bases separating them. Germline CDR1 SGHTA, CDR2 FQGNSA. The CDR3 is made up of 14 amino acids. The CDR3 is CASSLGQGHYGYTF. In nucleotides, the CDR3 is TGTGCCAGCAGCTTAGGGCAGGGGCACTATGGCTACACCTTC.

J is TRBJ2-1 and V is TRBV12-3 or TRBV12-4; the D is unclear. This CDR3 is built from 14 residues. Trimming pared 5 bases from V and 0 bases from J, leaving 8 bases between. Here the CDR3 DNA reads TGTGCCAGCAGTCACACCAGCTCCTACAATGAGCAGTTCTTC. It encodes CASSHTSSYNEQFF.

The V call is TRBV5-1, the J call TRBJ2-7; tentatively, D is TRBD1 (5 bases). The CDR3 has 15 amino acids. The germline V and J ends were trimmed by 1 base and 1 base, with 12 bases remaining between them. The germline gives CDR1 SGHRS, CDR2 YFSETQ. The CDR3 sequence is CASSLLAGNSYEQYF. As DNA, the CDR3 is TGCGCCAGCAGCTTGTTGGCAGGGAATTCCTACGAGCAGTACTTC.

This chain joins TRBV20-1 and TRBJ1-3, with D uncertain. The V end lost 0 bases, the J end lost 4 bases, and 7 bases lay between the germline ends. Germline values: CDR1 DFQATT, CDR2 SNEGSKA (reference sequence). This CDR3 comprises 13 residues. The CDR3 reads CSARDGLGNTIYF. CDR3 DNA sequence: TGCAGTGCTAGAGACGGGCTGGGAAACACCATATATTTT.